This T cell receptor beta chain was sequenced during a study of human T cells and chemical hapten exposure. The overall study: Weekly diphenylcyclopropenone doses were given to patients' scalps across the roughly 25-week study.

There are many counts of this clonotype. Within the library, unique molecular identifiers were attached to each individual cDNA molecule. TCRdb re-analysed the RACE reads in MiXCR, keeping a single row per CDR3 protein. The sample holds 240,000 or so distinct CDR3 sequences; approximately 8.6% are singletons and the top ten take around 2.5%. Time point defined: pre-sensitization, week 0. The treatment denotes: therapeutic diphenylcyclopropenone sensitization with weekly scalp DPC. Germline assignment: CDR1 SGHKS and CDR2 YYEKEE (reference sequence). With 2 bases removed from V and 9 bases from J, the gap between germline ends came to 12 bases. The CDR3 is 14 residues long.

The gene calls are TRBV5-5 and TRBJ1-6; D not resolved. This clonotype originated in a woman between 40 and 55 years old with alopecia areata. Some clones in this sample may be carry-over from other donors' samples. Here the sequenced sample was whole blood, taken in connection with sensitization to the hapten diphenylcyclopropenone (DPC). As DNA, the CDR3 is TGTGCCAGCAGCTTTATAGAGGATGGTTCACCCCTCCACTTT. Translating it yields CASSFIEDGSPLHF.